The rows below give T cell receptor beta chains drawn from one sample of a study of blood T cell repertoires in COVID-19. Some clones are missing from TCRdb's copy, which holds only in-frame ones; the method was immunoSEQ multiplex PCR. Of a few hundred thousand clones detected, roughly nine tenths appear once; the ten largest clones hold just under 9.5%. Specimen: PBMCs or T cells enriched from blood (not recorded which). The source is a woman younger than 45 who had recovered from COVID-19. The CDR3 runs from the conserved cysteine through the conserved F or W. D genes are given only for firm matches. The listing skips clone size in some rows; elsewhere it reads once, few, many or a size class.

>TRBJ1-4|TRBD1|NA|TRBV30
CAWSVTGILDKLFF
TGTGCCTGGAGTGTGACAGGGATTTTGGATAAACTGTTTTTT
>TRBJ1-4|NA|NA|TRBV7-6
CASSSLPGHDATNEKLFF
TGTGCCAGCAGCTCGCTACCGGGACATGATGCAACTAATGAAAAACTGTTTTTT
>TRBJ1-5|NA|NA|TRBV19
CASRDRVDQPQHF
TGTGCCAGTAGGGATCGGGTTGATCAGCCCCAGCATTTT
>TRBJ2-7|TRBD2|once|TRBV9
CASSVGGTSGNEQYF
TGTGCCAGCAGCGTAGGTGGGACTAGCGGGAACGAGCAGTACTTC
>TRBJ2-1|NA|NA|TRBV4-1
CASSQGPYLGQFF
TGCGCCAGCAGCCAAGGCCCCTATCTTGGTCAGTTCTTC
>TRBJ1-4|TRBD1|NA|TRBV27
CASSRIQGAANEKLFF
TGTGCCAGCAGTCGAATACAGGGGGCGGCTAATGAAAAACTGTTTTTT
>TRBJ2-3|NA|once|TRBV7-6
CASSSDRPTDTQYF
TGTGCCAGCAGCTCGGACAGACCCACAGATACGCAGTATTTT
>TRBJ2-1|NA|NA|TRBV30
CAWRHSGFYNEQFF
TGTGCCTGGAGGCACTCGGGGTTTTACAATGAGCAGTTCTTC
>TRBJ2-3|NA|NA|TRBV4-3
CASSQVVESGGGADTQYF
TGCGCCAGCAGCCAAGTTGTGGAAAGCGGTGGGGGCGCAGATACGCAGTATTTT
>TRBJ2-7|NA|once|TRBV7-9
CASSLGENYEQYF
TGTGCCAGCAGCTTAGGCGAGAACTACGAGCAGTACTTC
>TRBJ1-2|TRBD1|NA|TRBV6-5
CASSYSTRQGVYGYTF
TGTGCCAGCAGTTATTCTACTCGACAGGGGGTCTATGGCTACACCTTC
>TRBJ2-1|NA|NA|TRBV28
CASADPATGVRYEQFF
TGTGCCAGCGCCGACCCTGCCACCGGAGTTCGGTATGAGCAGTTCTTC
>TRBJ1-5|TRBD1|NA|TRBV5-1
CASSTLQGAGFNQPQHF
TGCGCCAGCAGCACTCTCCAGGGGGCAGGGTTCAATCAGCCCCAGCATTTT
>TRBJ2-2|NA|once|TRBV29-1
CSVVAGTNTGELFF
TGCAGCGTTGTTGCCGGGACGAACACCGGGGAGCTGTTTTTT
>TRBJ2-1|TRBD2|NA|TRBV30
CAWRGTGGNEQFF
TGTGCCTGGAGGGGAACGGGGGGAAATGAGCAGTTCTTC
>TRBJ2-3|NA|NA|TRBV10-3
CATGSGGNVYPDTQYF
TGTGCCACCGGGAGTGGTGGCAACGTATATCCAGATACGCAGTATTTT
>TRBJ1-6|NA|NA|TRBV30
CAWTGAQGTPLHF
TGTGCCTGGACAGGGGCCCAAGGGACACCCCTCCACTTT
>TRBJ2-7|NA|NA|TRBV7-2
CASSPVSRGAYEQYF
TGTGCCAGCAGCCCCGTTTCCCGGGGAGCCTACGAGCAGTACTTC
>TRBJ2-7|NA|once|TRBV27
CASGSVNSYEQYF
TGTGCCAGCGGTTCCGTTAACTCCTACGAGCAGTACTTC
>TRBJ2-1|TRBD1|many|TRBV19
CASSILQGQGTDEQFF
TGTGCCAGTAGTATCTTGCAGGGACAGGGGACCGATGAGCAGTTCTTC
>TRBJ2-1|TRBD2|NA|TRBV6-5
CASSYQREHEQFF
TGTGCCAGCAGTTACCAGCGGGAGCATGAGCAGTTCTTC
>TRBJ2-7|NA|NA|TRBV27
CASSRPPWEPNYEQYF
TGTGCCAGCAGTAGGCCCCCGTGGGAGCCAAACTACGAGCAGTACTTC
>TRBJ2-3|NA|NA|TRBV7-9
CASSLPGLITDTQYF
TGTGCCAGCAGCTTGCCGGGACTGATCACAGATACGCAGTATTTT
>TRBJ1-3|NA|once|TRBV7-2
CASSLLGGPGNTIYF
TGTGCCAGCAGCTTATTGGGGGGGCCTGGAAACACCATATATTTT
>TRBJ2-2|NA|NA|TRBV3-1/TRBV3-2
CASSHLQGGWAGELFF
TGTGCCAGCAGCCACCTACAGGGTGGTTGGGCCGGGGAGCTGTTTTTT
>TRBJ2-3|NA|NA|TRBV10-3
CAISESLFTDTQYF
TGTGCCATCAGTGAATCACTCTTCACAGATACGCAGTATTTT
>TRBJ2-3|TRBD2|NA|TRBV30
CAWIRRGATDTQYF
TGTGCCTGGATTCGGCGGGGGGCCACAGATACGCAGTATTTT
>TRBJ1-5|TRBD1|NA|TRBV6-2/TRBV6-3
CASSYSWTGGFGRGSNQPQHF
TGTGCCAGCAGTTACTCCTGGACAGGGGGCTTTGGGAGAGGTAGCAATCAGCCCCAGCATTTT
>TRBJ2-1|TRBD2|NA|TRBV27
CASSLQGLAGHNEQFF
TGTGCCAGCAGTTTACAGGGACTAGCGGGACACAATGAGCAGTTCTTC
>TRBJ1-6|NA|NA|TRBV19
CASSSLSGGEYNSPLHF
TGTGCCAGTAGTTCCTTAAGTGGAGGAGAATATAATTCACCCCTCCACTTT
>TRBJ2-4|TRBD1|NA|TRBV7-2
CASSFTQGLAKNIQYF
TGTGCCAGCAGCTTCACACAGGGGTTGGCCAAAAACATTCAGTACTTC
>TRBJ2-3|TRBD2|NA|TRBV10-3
CAIRGGGTDTQYF
TGTGCCATCCGCGGGGGAGGGACAGATACGCAGTATTTT
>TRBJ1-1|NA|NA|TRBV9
CASSGRGGRNTEAFF
TGTGCCAGCAGCGGGAGGGGGGGCAGGAACACTGAAGCTTTCTTT
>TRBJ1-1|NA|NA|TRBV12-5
CASGSGTIEAFF
TGTGCTAGTGGATCAGGGACTATCGAAGCTTTCTTT
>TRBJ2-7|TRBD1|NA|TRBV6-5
CASRPGQGPDEQYF
TGTGCCAGCAGGCCGGGACAGGGACCCGACGAGCAGTACTTC
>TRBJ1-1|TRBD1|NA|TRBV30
CAWSLGQGDTEAFF
TGTGCCTGGAGCCTGGGACAGGGGGACACTGAAGCTTTCTTT
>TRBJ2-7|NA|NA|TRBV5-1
CASSLGALYEQYF
TGCGCCAGCAGCTTAGGGGCCCTCTACGAGCAGTACTTC
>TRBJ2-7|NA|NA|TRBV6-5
CASRPGGTPTYEQYF
TGTGCCAGCAGACCAGGGGGGACCCCTACCTACGAGCAGTACTTC
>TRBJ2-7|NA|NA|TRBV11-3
CASSLGEYYEQYF
TGTGCCAGCAGCTTAGGAGAGTACTACGAGCAGTACTTC
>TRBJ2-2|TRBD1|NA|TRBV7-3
CASSSGTGPGELFF
TGTGCCAGCAGTTCCGGGACAGGGCCCGGGGAGCTGTTTTTT
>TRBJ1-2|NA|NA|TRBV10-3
CAISESSSVVGYTF
TGTGCCATCAGTGAGTCCTCATCCGTAGTGGGCTACACCTTC
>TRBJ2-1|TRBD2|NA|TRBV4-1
CASSHPGLARSNEQFF
TGCGCCAGCAGCCACCCGGGACTAGCGAGGTCTAATGAGCAGTTCTTC
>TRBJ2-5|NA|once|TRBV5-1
CASSLGGGETQYF
TGCGCCAGCAGCTTGGGCGGCGGAGAGACCCAGTACTTC
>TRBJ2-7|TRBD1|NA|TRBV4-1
CASSFRQGTGTYEQYF
TGCGCCAGCAGCTTCCGACAAGGGACAGGGACCTACGAGCAGTACTTC